This paragraph covers one T cell receptor (beta chain) sequence. This entry belongs to a study of blood T cell repertoires in COVID-19. Using immunoSEQ multiplex PCR, the repertoire was profiled, and TCRdb retains in-frame clones only, with some absent. This repertoire shows 200,000 to 250,000 clones, just over 85% found once; its top ten account for roughly 3.4%. The sequence derives from a woman in her thirties or forties with acute COVID-19. The sequenced sample consisted of PBMCs or T cells enriched from blood (not recorded which).

CDR3 bases: TGCGCCAGCAGCCAAGAGGCCGGGTTAAGAGGCAATGAGCAGTTCTTC. Protein sequence: CASSQEAGLRGNEQFF. The J gene is TRBJ2-1, the V gene TRBV4-1; no definite D call. Trimming cost V 0 bases and J 6 bases, with 15 bases left between them. The CDR3 is 16 residues long. Germline-derived CDR1 and CDR2 are MGHRA and YSYEKL.